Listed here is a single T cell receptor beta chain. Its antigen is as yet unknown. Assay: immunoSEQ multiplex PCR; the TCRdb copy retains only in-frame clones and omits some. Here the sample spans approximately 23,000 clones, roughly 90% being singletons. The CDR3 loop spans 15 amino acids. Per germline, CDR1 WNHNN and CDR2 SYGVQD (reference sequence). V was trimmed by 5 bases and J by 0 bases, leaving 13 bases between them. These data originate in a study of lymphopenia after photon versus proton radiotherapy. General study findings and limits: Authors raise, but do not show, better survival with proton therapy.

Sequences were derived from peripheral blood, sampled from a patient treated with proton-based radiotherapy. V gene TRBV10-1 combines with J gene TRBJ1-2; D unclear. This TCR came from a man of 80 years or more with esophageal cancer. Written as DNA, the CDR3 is TGCGCCAGCAGTTCACCTAGACAACCTAACTATGGCTACACCTTC. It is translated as CASSSPRQPNYGYTF.